The clone carrying this T cell receptor (beta chain) was observed once. The sample belongs to a study of T cell changes during pregnancy in multiple sclerosis. TCRdb keeps only in-frame clones here, not all; method: immunoSEQ multiplex PCR. This table has around 75,000 clones, about 94% appearing once. Germline CDR1 is SEHNR and CDR2 is FQNEAQ (reference sequence). CDR3 size: 13 residues. V was trimmed by 2 bases and J by 5 bases, leaving 7 bases between them. The TCR was taken from a female donor with multiple sclerosis, enrolled in a pregnancy study. The material was CD4+ T cells from peripheral blood mononuclear cells, obtained after pregnancy. The V call is TRBV7-9, the J call TRBJ1-5; D is unresolved. The CDR3 is CASSLNSHQPQHF. The CDR3 DNA sequence: TGTGCCAGCAGCTTAAACTCCCATCAGCCCCAGCATTTT.